Listed below are T cell receptor beta chains from one sample, sequenced in a study of early T cells in non-severe SARS-CoV-2 infection. TCRdb re-analysed the 5' RACE reads in MiXCR, keeping a single row per CDR3 protein. The sample has about 71,000 distinct CDR3 sequences, over 10% seen once. Sequencing used whole blood, obtained at baseline. The receptor set was obtained from an adult who was a healthcare worker with PCR-confirmed SARS-CoV-2 infection or an uninfected control (not recorded which). Both conserved end residues are part of each CDR3. Fields, in order: J gene, V gene, clone size, D gene, CDR3 DNA, CDR3 protein. A D gene is named only where the DNA matches it firmly. The listing skips clone size in some rows; elsewhere it reads once, few, many or a size class.

TRBJ2-2	TRBV21-1	-	-	TGTGCCAGCAGCAACCGGGACTCATACACCGGGGAGCTGTTTTTT	CASSNRDSYTGELFF
TRBJ2-7	TRBV12-3/TRBV12-4	-	-	TGTGCCAGCGCCAGGGCCTCCTACGAGCAGTACTTC	CASARASYEQYF
TRBJ2-1	TRBV28	many	-	TGTGCCAGCAGTTTTGTCCTAGGAACGGCACGGGGGCAGTTCTTC	CASSFVLGTARGQFF
TRBJ2-4	TRBV4-3	-	-	TGCGCCAGCAGCCAAGACTGGGGGGGGCCGGGAAACATTCAGTACTTC	CASSQDWGGPGNIQYF
TRBJ2-3	TRBV20-1	many	-	TGCAGTGCTAGAGAGGGCGGGGGCACAGATACGCAGTATTTT	CSAREGGGTDTQYF
TRBJ1-2	TRBV7-2	-	-	TGTGCCAGCAGCTTGGGAGACTATGGCTACACCTTC	CASSLGDYGYTF
TRBJ1-1	TRBV29-1	few	-	TGCAGCGTTGCGGACAGTGAAGCTTTCTTT	CSVADSEAFF
TRBJ1-2	TRBV20-1	-	-	TGCAGTGCTAAGGGCCTGTGGAACTATGGCTACACCTTC	CSAKGLWNYGYTF
TRBJ1-2	TRBV25-1	few	-	TGTGCCAGCAGTGCATGGGACACACCGTATGGCTACACCTTC	CASSAWDTPYGYTF
TRBJ2-7	TRBV18	once	-	TGTGCCAGCTCACCGTTACAGACCTCCTACGAGCAGTACTTC	CASSPLQTSYEQYF
TRBJ2-1	TRBV6-5	-	-	TGTGTCAGCAGCCACGGACCAGGAAATGAGCAGTTCTTC	CVSSHGPGNEQFF
TRBJ1-6	TRBV2	few	-	TGTGCCAGCAGTGGAGGATTGCGCAATTCACCCCTCCACTTT	CASSGGLRNSPLHF
TRBJ2-7	TRBV6-1	many	-	TGTGCCAGCAATAGGGGGTTGGACTACGAGCAGTACTTC	CASNRGLDYEQYF
TRBJ1-2	TRBV6-6	many	-	TGTGCCAGCAGGTGGACAGCCACCTATGGCTACACCTTC	CASRWTATYGYTF
TRBJ2-1	TRBV20-1	many	-	TGCAGTGCTAGGAAAGGGGGGGCTTTAGTCGATGAGCAGTTCTTC	CSARKGGALVDEQFF
TRBJ2-7	TRBV18	-	-	TGTGCCAGCTCGCCTCGTGAGGGGAGTCGCGAGCAGTACTTC	CASSPREGSREQYF
TRBJ1-4	TRBV20-1	many	-	TGCAGTGCTCCAGGGAGTCCTAATGAAAAACTGTTTTTT	CSAPGSPNEKLFF
TRBJ2-1	TRBV5-1	few	TRBD2	TGCGCCAGCAGCCCCGGGGGGGCATCCCTAAGTCTTATCAATGAGCAGTTCTTC	CASSPGGASLSLINEQFF
TRBJ1-6	TRBV18	many	-	TGTGCCAGCTCACCACTGAAGAGCTCCTATAATTCACCCCTCCACTTT	CASSPLKSSYNSPLHF
TRBJ2-1	TRBV6-2/TRBV6-3	-	TRBD2	TGTGCCAGCAGTTCCCCACTAGCGGGGGCCCCCGGAGAGCAGTTCTTC	CASSSPLAGAPGEQFF
TRBJ2-7	TRBV28	-	-	TGTGCCAGCAGTTTCCGCGTCGGTCGGGGGTCCTACGAGCAGTACTTC	CASSFRVGRGSYEQYF
TRBJ2-7	TRBV20-1	few	TRBD2	TGCAGTGCTAGAGATCGGCTAGCGGGGGTCTACGAGCAGTACTTC	CSARDRLAGVYEQYF
TRBJ2-5	TRBV2	-	-	TGTGCCAGCAGTGACCGCCGGACGGGAGAGACCCAGTACTTC	CASSDRRTGETQYF
TRBJ2-2	TRBV28	many	TRBD1	TGTGCCAGCAGCCCTACAGGGGGATGGGATTACACCGGGGAGCTGTTTTTT	CASSPTGGWDYTGELFF
TRBJ2-2	TRBV5-1	-	-	TGCGCCAGCAGCTTGGGGCAGGACACCGGGGAGCTGTTTTTT	CASSLGQDTGELFF
TRBJ1-3	TRBV6-6	-	-	TGTGCCAGCAGGGGGGGAGTGGGAAACACCATATATTTT	CASRGGVGNTIYF
TRBJ2-2	TRBV12-3/TRBV12-4	few	-	TGTGCCAGCATTCCGACGCGAGGGGGGGAGCTGTTTTTT	CASIPTRGGELFF
TRBJ1-2	TRBV5-1	once	-	TGCGCCAGCAGCCCCGAGACAGCCACCAATAACTATGGCTACACCTTC	CASSPETATNNYGYTF
TRBJ2-5	TRBV11-2	-	-	TGTGCCAGCAGCTTAGACCCCGGGGGAGAGACCCAGTACTTC	CASSLDPGGETQYF
TRBJ1-1	TRBV7-9	-	-	TGTGCCAGCAGCTTAACCGGAGGGCCTGAAGCTTTCTTT	CASSLTGGPEAFF
TRBJ2-6	TRBV11-2	many	-	TGTGCCAGCAGCTTAGATGGAACCCCTGGGGCCAACGTCCTGACTTTC	CASSLDGTPGANVLTF
TRBJ1-1	TRBV13	many	-	TGTGCCAGCAGCTTAGAAGGGGATAACACTGAAGCTTTCTTT	CASSLEGDNTEAFF
TRBJ2-3	TRBV7-9	-	-	TGTGCCCCGGGGGACGGGGGAGATACGCAGTATTTT	CAPGDGGDTQYF
TRBJ2-3	TRBV6-5	-	TRBD2	TGTGCCAGCTCTCGGGGGAGGGTGACAGATACGCAGTATTTT	CASSRGRVTDTQYF
TRBJ2-1	TRBV7-2	-	-	TGTGCCAGCAGCCCGATCGACTTACCTAACAATGAGCAGTTCTTC	CASSPIDLPNNEQFF
TRBJ2-5	TRBV6-6	few	-	TGTGCCAGCACCGGGGACGCCGGGGAGGAGACCCAGTACTTC	CASTGDAGEETQYF
TRBJ1-1	TRBV6-6	-	-	TGTGCCAGCAGTTCCGATAGAGCGGGGCGAAACACTGAAGCTTTCTTT	CASSSDRAGRNTEAFF
TRBJ2-3	TRBV5-4	-	TRBD2	TGTGCCAGCAGCTACGGGAGTAGCGGGTACGGCACAGATACGCAGTATTTT	CASSYGSSGYGTDTQYF
TRBJ1-1	TRBV6-5	few	-	TGTGCCAGCAGAGAACACGACTCGGCGTTCTTT	CASREHDSAFF
TRBJ2-6	TRBV6-2/TRBV6-3	-	-	TGTGCCAGCGGGACCTCTGGGGCCAACGTCCTGACTTTC	CASGTSGANVLTF
TRBJ2-5	TRBV12-3/TRBV12-4	many	TRBD2	TGTGCCAGCAGGTCACCGCGGGGGGGCGGGGAGACCCAGTACTTC	CASRSPRGGGETQYF
TRBJ2-3	TRBV28	-	TRBD2	TGTGCCAGCAGAGAGGGACTAGCGCGTTTCACAGATACGCAGTATTTT	CASREGLARFTDTQYF
TRBJ2-2	TRBV12-3/TRBV12-4	-	-	TGTGCCAGCAGTTTAGTGCAGCTGAACACCGGGGAGCTGTTTTTT	CASSLVQLNTGELFF
TRBJ2-3	TRBV5-1	few	TRBD2	TGCGCCAGCAGCTTTAGCGGGGGACGAGGAGATACGCAGTATTTT	CASSFSGGRGDTQYF
TRBJ2-7	TRBV5-4	many	-	TGTGCCAGCAGCTTGGGACCGTCTTTGGACGAGCAGTACTTC	CASSLGPSLDEQYF
TRBJ1-1	TRBV18	many	-	TGTGCCAGCTCGACGAACAGGGACACTGAAGCTTTCTTT	CASSTNRDTEAFF
TRBJ2-3	TRBV5-5	few	TRBD2	TGTGCCAGCAGCTTGGGACTAGCGGTTAGCACAGATACGCAGTATTTT	CASSLGLAVSTDTQYF
TRBJ2-5	TRBV7-6	few	-	TGTGCCAGCAGCTTAGCGGTCTACCCGGAGACCCAGTACTTC	CASSLAVYPETQYF
TRBJ2-3	TRBV29-1	-	-	TGCAGCGTTTCTCCGGATAGCAGCACAGATACGCAGTATTTT	CSVSPDSSTDTQYF
TRBJ2-7	TRBV18	-	TRBD1	TGTGCCAGCTCAGCCGACAGGGACGAGCAGTACTTC	CASSADRDEQYF
TRBJ2-1	TRBV7-2	-	-	TGTGCCAGCAGGCCTGGTAACGGACCGCAGTTCTTC	CASRPGNGPQFF
TRBJ2-2	TRBV11-2	few	TRBD2	TGTGCCAGCAGCTTCCCCCCAGCGGGGACGAACACCGGGGAGCTGTTTTTT	CASSFPPAGTNTGELFF
TRBJ2-4	TRBV15	many	-	TGTGCCACCAGCAGAGGCGGGATAGAAGGGTACAAAAACATTCAGTACTTC	CATSRGGIEGYKNIQYF
TRBJ1-1	TRBV5-6	few	-	TGTGCCAGCAGCCGACGGACAGAAAGACCGAACACTGAAGCTTTCTTT	CASSRRTERPNTEAFF